This T cell receptor (beta chain) was captured in a study of T cell changes during pregnancy in multiple sclerosis. Profiling relied on immunoSEQ multiplex PCR, and the TCRdb table lists in-frame clones only, not all of them. The sample records tens of thousands of clones, roughly nine tenths being singletons. V trimming: 8 bases; J trimming: 2 bases; junction bases outside the gene matches: 8. CDR1 and CDR2 (germline): SNHLY, FYNNEI. There are 17 residues in the CDR3. The receptor was isolated from a female donor with multiple sclerosis, enrolled in a pregnancy study. The material sequenced was CD4+ T cells from peripheral blood mononuclear cells, taken before pregnancy. This sequence joins TRBV2 and TRBJ2-6; 11 positions agree with TRBD1. CDR3 in amino acids: CASSPGTGGPGANVLTF. The DNA of the CDR3 is TGTGCCAGCTCCCCCGGGACAGGGGGTCCTGGGGCCAACGTCCTGACTTTC.